This TCR beta chain appears in the sequencing data of a study of beta chain features in type 1 diabetes. Turning to the study itself: Cell yields, gender and age were comparable in patients and healthy donors.

This clone was seen more than once but under ten times. Antigen specificity is unknown. Study observations and caveats: High-TCR-expressing cells could be over-represented by cDNA sequencing. Within each of all four CD4+ subsets, Type 1 diabetes patients had TCRB CDR3s that were moderately but significantly shorter. Any role of HLA type in TCRB rearrangement remained unresolved here.

The entirety of the isolated RNA underwent reverse transcription, so expressed TCRB transcripts were sequenced. Some clones are missing from TCRdb's copy, which holds only in-frame ones; the method was immunoSEQ multiplex PCR. The table records around 15,000 clones, 76% of them present only once. There are 13 residues in the CDR3. The germline V gene has CDR1 MNHEY and CDR2 SVGAGI. Germline trimming cut 8 bases from V and 5 bases from J; bases unmatched to any gene: 5. The sample comprised stem cell memory CD4+ T cells from blood. This sequence was found in a young woman with type 1 diabetes. The chain links TRBV6-5 to TRBJ2-2, with 7 bases that match TRBD1. CDR3 region: CASGLQGTGELFF. The CDR3 bases are TGTGCCAGCGGGCTACAGGGGACCGGGGAGCTGTTTTTT.